The next 26 T cell receptor beta chains were all read from a single sample in a study of chemoradiotherapy in HPV16-positive cancers. Clones were sequenced by immunoSEQ multiplex PCR, and TCRdb holds only the in-frame ones, with some missing. The sample consists of about 35,000 clones, just under 80% of them appearing once. The sample was blood, taken from a patient who underwent chemoradiotherapy. These receptors came from a human donor with HPV-associated anogenital cancer.

The rearrangement uses TRBV30 and TRBJ1-3; 7 positions match TRBD1. The CDR3 is 13 amino acids. Germline values: CDR1 GTSNPN, CDR2 SVGIG (reference sequence). Trimming cost V 5 bases and J 7 bases; bases outside gene matches: 8. CDR3 in amino acids: CAWETGIGNTIYF. CDR3 nucleotides: TGTGCCTGGGAGACAGGGATTGGGAACACCATATATTTT.

This sequence joins TRBV19 and TRBJ1-2; D may be TRBD1 (6 bases). CDR1 is LNHDA, CDR2 SQIVND, per germline (reference sequence). This CDR3 has 15 residues. Trimming removed 4 bases from V and 0 bases from J, with 12 bases in between. CDR3 coding DNA: TGTGCCAGTAGTAGGACAGCACGAGCTAACTATGGCTACACCTTC. This codes for CASSRTARANYGYTF.

The V gene is TRBV27, the J gene TRBJ1-5, with a possible D match to TRBD1 (5 bases). Per germline, CDR1 MNHEY and CDR2 SMNVEV (reference sequence). This CDR3 is 14 amino acids long. The germline V and J ends were trimmed by 6 bases and 5 bases, with 14 bases remaining between them. The CDR3 coding sequence is TGTGCCAGCAGACTCAGGGTGCGAGATCAGCCCCAGCATTTT. Encoded protein: CASRLRVRDQPQHF.

The chain recombines TRBV5-4 with TRBJ2-2; tentative D call: TRBD2 (5 bases). V shed 2 bases and J shed 5 bases, with 16 bases lying between them. The CDR3 consists of 16 residues. CDR1 and CDR2 (germline): SGHNT, YYREEE (reference sequence). The CDR3 DNA reads TGTGCCAGCAGCTTTCGGGGTGGGTCGAGGACCGGGGAGCTGTTTTTT. This translates into CASSFRGGSRTGELFF.

This chain uses TRBV13 with TRBJ1-3; D may be TRBD1 (6 bases). The CDR3 length is 15 residues. Trimming stripped 1 base from V and 2 bases from J, with 9 bases between. Germline loops: CDR1 PRHDT, CDR2 FYEKMQ (reference sequence). Here the CDR3 reads CASSLEGEPGNTIYF. For the CDR3, the DNA is TGTGCCAGCAGCTTAGAGGGGGAGCCTGGAAACACCATATATTTT.

The chain couples TRBV5-6 to TRBJ2-2; tentative D call: TRBD1 (6 bases). This CDR3 has 14 amino acids. The germline CDR1 and CDR2 sequences are SGHDT and YYEEEE. V lost 3 bases and J lost 3, with 9 bases in between. CDR3 loop: CASSWDTYTGELFF. The DNA of the CDR3 is TGTGCCAGCAGCTGGGACACCTACACCGGGGAGCTGTTTTTT.

J is TRBJ1-2 and V is TRBV5-1, with D unclear. The ends were cut back, 7 bases at V and 5 bases at J, with 18 bases in the middle. The germline V gene encodes CDR1 SGHRS and CDR2 YFSETQ. CDR3 size: 14 residues. The CDR3: CASSGAAAGYGYTF. The CDR3 DNA reads TGCGCCAGCTCGGGTGCCGCGGCGGGGTATGGCTACACCTTC.

V gene TRBV2 combines with J gene TRBJ2-7; no reliable D call. V was clipped by 6 bases and J by 0 bases, with 6 bases between them. This CDR3 spans 12 amino acids. CDR1 SNHLY and CDR2 FYNNEI come from the germline V gene. Here the CDR3 DNA reads TGTGCCAGCAGCCCATTCTCCTACGAGCAGTACTTC. Amino acids: CASSPFSYEQYF.

The V call is TRBV5-5, the J call TRBJ2-1; D is undetermined. This CDR3 has 13 residues. V was shortened by 0 bases and J by 5 bases, with 6 bases between the two germline ends. CDR1 and CDR2 (germline): SGHKS, YYEKEE (reference sequence). The CDR3 DNA sequence: TGTGCCAGCAGCTTGGGAGCTAACAATGAGCAGTTCTTC. Translation: CASSLGANNEQFF. The complete variable domain, with remaining parts taken from reference TRBV5-5 and TRBJ2-1, reads DAGVTQSPTHLIKTRGQQVTLRCSPISGHKSVSWYQQVLGQGPQFIFQYYEKEERGRGNFPDRFSARQFPNYSSELNVNALLLGDSALYLCASSLGANNEQFFGPGTRLTVL.

The gene calls are TRBV4-3 and TRBJ1-2, with 7 positions matching TRBD1. CDR1 LGHNA and CDR2 YSLEER come from the germline V gene. The V gene end was trimmed by 0 bases and the J gene end by 5 bases; junction bases not matched to a gene: 9. The CDR3 length is 16 residues. The CDR3 coding sequence is TGCGCCAGCAGCCAAGATGACAAAGGGGGCGAATATGGCTACACCTTC. Its translation: CASSQDDKGGEYGYTF.

This clone was counted once. The V gene is TRBV25-1, the J gene TRBJ2-3, with no clear D. The germline CDR1 and CDR2 sequences are MGHDK and SYGVNS. The CDR3 is 12 amino acids. Trimming cost V 0 bases and J 8 bases, with 6 bases left between them. This chain's CDR3 is CASSEYTFTQYF. In DNA form, the CDR3 reads TGTGCCAGCAGTGAATATACATTTACGCAGTATTTT.

The chain couples TRBV30 to TRBJ2-2, with D perhaps matching TRBD1 or TRBD2 (6 bases each). The germline V gene encodes CDR1 GTSNPN and CDR2 SVGIG (reference sequence). Trimming took off 6 bases at V and 2 bases at J, with 13 bases between the two ends. The CDR3 spans 14 residues. The CDR3 bases are TGTGCCTGTCCCCGGGGGCCTAACACCGGGGAGCTGTTTTTT. Protein sequence: CACPRGPNTGELFF.

The V and J genes are TRBV10-3 and TRBJ1-1; D is uncertain. V shed 4 bases and J shed 1 base, with 10 bases lying between them. The germline V gene has CDR1 ENHRY and CDR2 SYGVKD. The CDR3 runs 14 residues. Here the CDR3 reads CAISGQEKNTEAFF. The CDR3 bases are TGTGCCATCAGTGGTCAGGAAAAGAACACTGAAGCTTTCTTT.

The chain recombines TRBV6-5 with TRBJ2-2; D may be TRBD1 or TRBD2 (5 bases each). The CDR3 spans 12 residues. Trimming left V 2 bases short and J 10 bases short, with 8 bases between. CDR1 and CDR2 from the germline V gene are MNHEY and SVGAGI. The CDR3 nucleotides read TGTGCCAGCAGTTACGGGGGAGAGGAGCTGTTTTTT. This translates into CASSYGGEELFF.

This clone was found once. The chain uses TRBV5-1 and TRBJ2-2, with TRBD1 matching over 8 bases. V trimming: 0 bases; J trimming: 4 bases; junction bases outside the gene matches: 2. The CDR3 loop spans 15 amino acids. Germline V lookup: CDR1 SGHRS, CDR2 YFSETQ. CDR3 in amino acids: CASSLGTGITGELFF. The CDR3 nucleotides read TGCGCCAGCAGCTTGGGGACAGGGATCACCGGGGAGCTGTTTTTT. Using reference TRBV5-1 and TRBJ2-2 for the parts outside the CDR3, the full variable domain is KAGVTQTPRYLIKTRGQQVTLSCSPISGHRSVSWYQQTPGQGLQFLFEYFSETQRNKGNFPGRFSGRQFSNSRSEMNVSTLELGDSALYLCASSLGTGITGELFFGEGSRLTVL.

The chain carries TRBV9 and TRBJ1-1; no definite D call. Germline lookup yields CDR1 SGDLS and CDR2 YYNGEE. Trimming took off 2 bases at V and 6 bases at J, with 11 bases between the two ends. This CDR3 contains 13 residues. Written as DNA, the CDR3 is TGTGCCAGCAGCGTGTGGTCTGACGCTGAAGCTTTCTTT. It encodes CASSVWSDAEAFF.

This rearrangement joins TRBV6-6 to TRBJ1-2; D might be TRBD1 (5 bases). This CDR3 spans 14 amino acids. CDR1 is MNHNY and CDR2 is SVGAGI in the germline V gene (reference sequence). V was trimmed by 6 bases and J by 4 bases, leaving 15 bases between them. This CDR3 is CASSSGFGVYGYTF. The CDR3 nucleotides read TGTGCCAGCAGCTCAGGGTTTGGCGTCTATGGCTACACCTTC.

This sequence joins TRBV30 and TRBJ1-2; D gene uncertain. The CDR3 runs 13 residues. Trimming removed 1 base from V and 0 bases from J, with 6 bases in between. Germline V gives CDR1 GTSNPN, CDR2 SVGIG (reference sequence). The CDR3 DNA is TGTGCCTGGAGTGGGGTGTCTAACTATGGCTACACCTTC. This codes for CAWSGVSNYGYTF.

The rearrangement links TRBV11-2 to TRBJ2-2; D is undetermined. Germline V gene sequence: CDR1 SGHAT, CDR2 FQNNGV. The CDR3 has 16 amino acids. V was cut by 2 bases and J by 0 bases, with 10 bases left in between. CDR3 DNA: TGTGCCAGCAGCTTAAACGGGCTCGCGAACACCGGGGAGCTGTTTTTT. The encoded protein is CASSLNGLANTGELFF.

V gene TRBV6-1 combines with J gene TRBJ1-5; D is perhaps TRBD1 (5 bases). This CDR3 region has 13 residues. The germline V and J ends were trimmed by 4 bases and 3 bases, with 7 bases remaining between them. Germline V CDR1 and CDR2: MNHNS, SASEGT. Here the CDR3 DNA reads TGTGCCAGCAGTGGACAGCTCAATCAGCCCCAGCATTTT. Its protein is CASSGQLNQPQHF.

V and J are TRBV7-9 and TRBJ1-5, with D hard to call. The V gene lost 2 bases and the J gene lost 5 bases, with 19 bases spanning the gap. The CDR3 totals 17 residues. Germline CDR1 SEHNR, CDR2 FQNEAQ (reference sequence). The CDR3 is CASSLPSDQTWDQPQHF. The CDR3 DNA follows: TGTGCCAGCAGCTTACCTTCGGACCAAACCTGGGATCAGCCCCAGCATTTT.

The genes are TRBV15 and TRBJ2-7; TRBD1 agrees at 7 bases. The germline gives CDR1 LNHNV, CDR2 YYDKDF (reference sequence). V lost 0 bases and J lost 5; bases outside the gene matches: 7. The CDR3 consists of 15 residues. Here the CDR3 DNA reads TGTGCCACCAGCAGAGAAGGGGGCCCGTCGGACGAGCAGTACTTC. This codes for CATSREGGPSDEQYF.

The chain couples TRBV12-5 to TRBJ2-1; no definite D call. The V gene lost 2 bases and the J gene lost 6 bases, with 17 bases spanning the gap. Germline assignment: CDR1 LGHNT and CDR2 FRNRAP. The CDR3 totals 16 residues. The CDR3 DNA sequence: TGTGCTAGTGGTTTGTATGAGAGCCTCCCCCCCAATGAGCAGTTCTTC. Encoded protein: CASGLYESLPPNEQFF.

V and J are TRBV5-6 and TRBJ1-1, with D possibly being TRBD1 (6 bases). Germline V gene lookup returns CDR1 SGHDT and CDR2 YYEEEE. The CDR3 has 16 amino acids. The ends were cut back, 2 bases at V and 2 bases at J, with 16 bases in the middle. The CDR3 nucleotides read TGTGCCAGCAGCTTAAAGACAGGCGTTTCAAACACTGAAGCTTTCTTT. Its protein is CASSLKTGVSNTEAFF.

This clone appeared a few times. Within the sample, other DNA sequences also encode this same CDR3. The gene calls are TRBV9 and TRBJ1-1; no reliable D call. V lost 0 bases, J lost 5 bases, and 11 bases lay in between. The CDR3 has 14 amino acids. Per the germline V gene, CDR1 is SGDLS and CDR2 is YYNGEE. This chain's CDR3 is CASSVGSGGTEAFF. The DNA for the CDR3 is TGTGCCAGCAGCGTAGGGTCAGGAGGAACTGAAGCTTTCTTT.

This sequence joins TRBV6-5 and TRBJ1-1; D ambiguous. The CDR3 length is 15 residues. The V gene lost 0 bases and the J gene lost 5 bases, with 13 bases spanning the gap. Germline V CDR1 and CDR2: MNHEY, SVGAGI. The CDR3 reads CASSYSGSIGTEAFF. In DNA form, the CDR3 reads TGTGCCAGCAGTTACTCGGGGAGCATCGGTACTGAAGCTTTCTTT.